The source of this T cell receptor (beta chain) is a study of long-term antiretroviral therapy in people with HIV. At minimum, one pre-ART and two post-ART PBMC samples were obtained from each donor. United States facilities provided treatment to all participants with HIV. The CDR3 contains 14 residues. Trimming left V 1 base short and J 6 bases short, with 11 bases between. Germline V lookup: CDR1 LNHNV, CDR2 YYDKDF (reference sequence). It was version v3.0 of the immunoSEQ assay that was run at survey level. Target depth was 40,000-50,000 T-cell genomes per sample. Sequencing was performed with immunoSEQ multiplex PCR; in TCRdb, only in-frame clones are kept and a portion is missing. The sample yields tens of thousands of clones, approximately 80% seen once.

This rearrangement joins TRBV15 to TRBJ2-3, with a weak D call TRBD2 (6 bases). Sample: unsorted PBMCs, taken 0.3 years after starting antiretroviral therapy. This clonotype was sampled from a man in his forties with HIV. In nucleotides, the CDR3 is TGTGCCACCAGCAGAGGGGACTGGTCGGATACGCAGTATTTT. This translates into CATSRGDWSDTQYF.